This TCR beta chain was captured in a study of T cell changes during pregnancy in multiple sclerosis. Sequencing was performed with immunoSEQ multiplex PCR; in TCRdb, only in-frame clones are kept and a portion is missing. The sample carries 37,000 or so clones, about 94% recorded once. This CDR3 region has 14 residues. Germline CDR1 SGHVS, CDR2 FQNEAQ. V gave up 5 bases and J gave up 10 bases; unmatched junction bases: 12. Sequencing used peripheral blood, obtained in the third trimester of pregnancy. This TCR derives from a female donor with multiple sclerosis, enrolled in a pregnancy study. The chain carries TRBV7-8 and TRBJ1-1; 8 positions agree with TRBD1. CDR3 sequence reads: CASSIQGAQILAFF. The CDR3 bases are TGTGCCAGCAGCATCCAGGGGGCCCAGATTTTAGCTTTCTTT.